These T cell receptor beta chains were read from a single sample in a study of PD-1 blockade in classical Hodgkin lymphoma. The method was immunoSEQ multiplex PCR; TCRdb's version includes in-frame clones alone and lacks a portion of them. The sample shows 35,000 to 45,000 clones, about 87% of them seen only once. The sample was peripheral blood mononuclear cells (PBMCs), taken at baseline. All receptors derive from a human donor with classical Hodgkin lymphoma. The CDR3 runs from the conserved cysteine through the conserved F or W. Each record gives: clone size, V gene, J gene, D gene, CDR3 protein, CDR3 DNA. A D gene is named only where the DNA matches it firmly. Size is omitted from some rows. Given values are once, few, many or a class for expanded clones.

NA	TRBV12-5	TRBJ2-5	NA	CASGLTGSVFGKTQYF	TGTGCTAGTGGTTTGACGGGGTCTGTCTTCGGGAAGACCCAGTACTTC
NA	TRBV4-2	TRBJ1-3	NA	CASSQDTGPGNTIYF	TGTGCCAGCAGCCAAGATACGGGACCTGGAAACACCATATATTTT
NA	TRBV10-3	TRBJ2-7	NA	CAISESGYEQYF	TGTGCCATCAGTGAGTCGGGCTACGAGCAGTACTTC
NA	TRBV6-5	TRBJ1-6	NA	CASSNRGGNSPLHF	TGTGCCAGCAGCAATCGGGGTGGTAATTCACCCCTCCACTTT
NA	TRBV18	TRBJ1-5	NA	CASSPEWVEPQHF	TGTGCCAGCTCACCAGAATGGGTGGAGCCCCAGCATTTT
NA	TRBV7-9	TRBJ1-2	TRBD1	CASSLGPGQSDF	TGTGCCAGCAGCTTAGGGCCGGGACAGTCAGACTTC
NA	TRBV19	TRBJ1-5	NA	CASSIAGRFGQPQHF	TGTGCCAGTAGTATTGCGGGGCGTTTTGGTCAGCCCCAGCATTTT
once	TRBV6-6	TRBJ2-1	NA	CASSQGQISYNEQFF	TGTGCCAGCAGTCAGGGCCAGATTTCCTACAATGAGCAGTTCTTC
NA	TRBV7-9	TRBJ2-1	NA	CASSLSLSGTGEQFF	TGTGCCAGCAGCTTATCGCTTTCCGGGACTGGTGAGCAGTTCTTC
NA	TRBV7-9	TRBJ1-4	NA	CASSFFYTMGGWDEKLFF	TGTGCCAGCAGCTTTTTCTACACTATGGGGGGCTGGGATGAAAAACTGTTTTTT
NA	TRBV6-5	TRBJ2-6	TRBD1	CASSGQGAGANVLTF	TGTGCCAGCAGTGGACAGGGAGCTGGGGCCAACGTCCTGACTTTC
NA	TRBV5-1	TRBJ1-6	TRBD1	CASSLAGGLWDSPLHF	TGCGCCAGCAGCTTGGCAGGGGGCCTCTGGGATTCACCCCTCCACTTT
NA	TRBV2	TRBJ2-7	TRBD2	CASSESLPRTSGASYEQYF	TGTGCCAGCAGTGAAAGTCTCCCTCGGACTAGCGGGGCCTCCTACGAGCAGTACTTC
once	TRBV2	TRBJ1-6	TRBD1	CASKIGTGGNSPLHF	TGTGCCAGCAAGATCGGGACAGGGGGTAATTCACCCCTCCACTTT
NA	TRBV10-3	TRBJ1-1	NA	CAIRDSQGVNTEAFF	TGTGCCATCAGGGACTCCCAAGGGGTGAACACTGAAGCTTTCTTT
NA	TRBV2	TRBJ2-7	NA	CASSDRGQIYEQYF	TGTGCCAGCAGTGACCGAGGACAGATCTACGAGCAGTACTTC
NA	TRBV5-1	TRBJ2-1	TRBD1	CASSFTGGSYNEQFF	TGCGCCAGCAGCTTTACAGGGGGCTCCTACAATGAGCAGTTCTTC
NA	TRBV6-1	TRBJ1-2	NA	CASSEENREGGYTF	TGTGCCAGCAGTGAAGAGAACAGGGAGGGGGGCTACACCTTC
NA	TRBV30	TRBJ2-5	NA	CAWSGRAPGVGTQYF	TGTGCCTGGAGTGGTCGGGCCCCAGGGGTAGGGACCCAGTACTTC
NA	TRBV5-1	TRBJ2-7	TRBD1	CASSPRTGPYEQYF	TGCGCCAGCAGCCCCCGGACAGGGCCCTACGAGCAGTACTTC
NA	TRBV27	TRBJ2-7	TRBD2	CASSQSGTSVYEQYF	TGTGCCAGCAGTCAATCCGGGACTAGCGTCTACGAGCAGTACTTC
NA	TRBV27	TRBJ1-5	NA	CASSLGPYQPQHF	TGTGCCAGCAGTTTAGGGCCGTATCAGCCCCAGCATTTT
NA	TRBV18	TRBJ2-2	TRBD1	CASSPATGTGELFF	TGTGCCAGCTCACCGGCGACAGGGACCGGGGAGCTGTTTTTT
once	TRBV19	TRBJ2-1	TRBD2	CATSLPGRAENEQFF	TGTGCCACCTCTTTGCCCGGGAGGGCAGAGAATGAGCAGTTCTTC
NA	TRBV18	TRBJ2-1	TRBD1	CASSPRDRGYNEQFF	TGTGCCAGCTCGCCCCGGGACAGGGGTTACAATGAGCAGTTCTTC
NA	TRBV29-1	TRBJ1-4	TRBD1	CSGRQGDATNEKLFF	TGCAGCGGTAGACAGGGCGATGCAACTAATGAAAAACTGTTTTTT
NA	TRBV4-2	TRBJ2-7	TRBD2	CASSQATLAGIGSYEQYF	TGTGCCAGCAGCCAAGCAACCCTAGCGGGAATTGGGTCCTACGAGCAGTACTTC
NA	TRBV30	TRBJ2-3	NA	CAWSVTGWASTDTQYF	TGTGCCTGGAGTGTAACTGGGTGGGCCAGCACAGATACGCAGTATTTT
NA	TRBV5-1	TRBJ2-5	TRBD1	CASSFDRAEETQYF	TGCGCCAGCAGCTTTGACAGGGCCGAAGAGACCCAGTACTTC
NA	TRBV29-1	TRBJ2-7	NA	CSVVESYEQYF	TGCAGCGTTGTCGAGTCCTACGAGCAGTACTTC
NA	TRBV11-3	TRBJ2-1	TRBD2	CASSFSGSQVGSSYNEQFF	TGTGCCAGCAGCTTTAGCGGGAGTCAGGTCGGGAGCTCCTACAATGAGCAGTTCTTC
NA	TRBV5-6	TRBJ1-2	TRBD1	CASSLASGTGVYYGYTF	TGTGCCAGCAGCTTGGCCAGCGGGACAGGGGTGTACTATGGCTACACCTTC
NA	TRBV7-9	TRBJ1-2	NA	CASSLAEYTF	TGTGCCAGCAGCTTAGCGGAGTACACCTTC
NA	TRBV5-4	TRBJ2-2	NA	CASSLGGGELFF	TGTGCCAGCAGCTTGGGTGGCGGGGAGCTGTTTTTT
NA	TRBV25-1	TRBJ2-2	NA	CASSRRGNTGELFF	TGTGCCAGCAGTCGCAGGGGAAACACCGGGGAGCTGTTTTTT
NA	TRBV19	TRBJ1-2	NA	CASSMRTALYGYTF	TGTGCCAGTAGTATGCGGACAGCCCTCTATGGCTACACCTTC
NA	TRBV2	TRBJ1-5	TRBD1	CASERDRDQPQHF	TGTGCCAGCGAGCGGGACAGAGATCAGCCCCAGCATTTT
NA	TRBV6-6	TRBJ1-1	NA	CAVGEAFF	TGTGCGGTCGGTGAAGCTTTCTTT
few	TRBV5-7	TRBJ1-1	NA	CASSLGQFSGDTEAFF	TGTGCCAGCAGCTTGGGGCAATTCTCGGGAGACACTGAAGCTTTCTTT
NA	TRBV19	TRBJ2-1	NA	CASSITQGSYNEQFF	TGTGCCAGTAGTATAACCCAGGGGTCCTACAATGAGCAGTTCTTC
NA	TRBV11-3	TRBJ2-2	NA	CASSLGAAYTGELFF	TGTGCCAGCAGCTTAGGGGCAGCCTACACCGGGGAGCTGTTTTTT
NA	TRBV19	TRBJ2-7	TRBD2	CASSMRTSGTYEQYF	TGTGCCAGTAGTATGCGGACTAGCGGGACCTACGAGCAGTACTTC
NA	TRBV5-5	TRBJ1-1	NA	CASSFSWGRTEAFF	TGTGCCAGCAGCTTCTCTTGGGGGCGAACTGAAGCTTTCTTT
NA	TRBV5-1	TRBJ2-6	NA	CASSTGRSSGANVLTF	TGCGCCAGCAGCACCGGACGGTCCTCTGGGGCCAACGTCCTGACTTTC
few	TRBV7-9	TRBJ2-7	NA	CASSFGGPVYEQYF	TGTGCCAGCAGCTTTGGGGGGCCGGTGTACGAGCAGTACTTC
NA	TRBV6-1	TRBJ1-1	NA	CAISGAHEAFF	TGTGCCATCAGTGGGGCGCATGAAGCTTTCTTT
NA	TRBV5-1	TRBJ1-4	TRBD1	CASSFAGTENEKLFF	TGCGCCAGCAGCTTCGCCGGGACAGAAAATGAAAAACTGTTTTTT
few	TRBV19	TRBJ1-5	NA	CASSILGTPDQPQHF	TGTGCCAGTAGTATTTTGGGGACACCCGATCAGCCCCAGCATTTT
NA	TRBV7-8	TRBJ1-2	NA	CASSSGSYGYTF	TGTGCCAGCAGCTCCGGCTCCTATGGCTACACCTTC
NA	TRBV18	TRBJ2-5	TRBD2	CASSAGLAGVGETQYF	TGTGCCAGCTCAGCGGGACTAGCGGGAGTAGGGGAGACCCAGTACTTC
NA	TRBV6-5	TRBJ2-7	NA	CASTSYPRIHEQYF	TGTGCCAGCACATCCTATCCGAGGATCCACGAGCAGTACTTC